One sample yielded the 2 T cell receptor beta chains listed below, sequenced in a study of cytomegalovirus exposure and HLA in healthy donors. PCR was performed using 60 Vbeta and 13 Jbeta primers. Profiled with immunoSEQ multiplex PCR; TCRdb holds only in-frame clones, not every one. The sample has 130,000 or so clones; around 83% are singletons. The sample consisted of PBMCs. These receptors originate from a woman under 30 in good health and CMV-seropositive.

The gene calls are TRBV5-1 and TRBJ1-3, with TRBD1 identical over 8 bases. Germline CDR1 and CDR2: SGHRS and YFSETQ. The CDR3 spans 14 residues. J was trimmed by 5 bases and V by 4 bases; bases with no gene match: 5. DNA for the CDR3: TGCGCCAGCAGCCCAGGACAGGGTAGAAACACCATATATTTT. This gives the protein CASSPGQGRNTIYF.

The V gene is TRBV9, the J gene TRBJ2-7; tentative D call: TRBD2 (6 bases). V was cut by 6 bases and J by 0 bases, with 10 bases left in between. CDR3 length: 13 residues. In germline, CDR1 is SGDLS, CDR2 YYNGEE. CDR3: CASTFGGSYEQYF. CDR3 sequence (DNA): TGTGCCAGCACTTTCGGGGGCTCCTACGAGCAGTACTTC.